A single sample is the source of the 32 T cell receptor beta chains below, sequenced in a study of blood T cell repertoires in COVID-19. Assay: immunoSEQ multiplex PCR; the TCRdb copy retains only in-frame clones and omits some. The sample holds roughly 260,000 clones, 70% to 90% seen once. Sequenced material: peripheral blood. These receptors all come from a woman in her fifties or sixties with acute or convalescent COVID-19.

The chain combines TRBV6-5 with TRBJ1-2; D possibly corresponds to TRBD1 (6 bases). Trimming stripped 10 bases from V and 7 bases from J, with 22 bases between. This CDR3 is 14 amino acids long. From germline, CDR1 is MNHEY and CDR2 SVGAGI. The CDR3 nucleotides read TGTGCCACCACCCCGACCCCCAGGGGACGTGGCTACACCTTC. Its protein is CATTPTPRGRGYTF.

V usage is TRBV12-3 or TRBV12-4 and J usage is TRBJ1-2, with D unresolved. The CDR3 contains 12 residues. With 0 bases removed from V and 8 bases from J, the gap between germline ends came to 7 bases. The CDR3 loop reads CASSLASWGYTF. The DNA of the CDR3 is TGTGCCAGCAGTTTAGCCAGTTGGGGCTACACCTTC.

V and J are TRBV11-2 and TRBJ1-1, with TRBD1 identical over 8 bases. The length of the CDR3 is 16 residues. V lost 5 bases and J lost 1; bases outside the gene matches: 9. CDR1 SGHAT and CDR2 FQNNGV come from the germline V gene. The DNA of the CDR3 is TGTGCCAGCAGCCCCGACAGGGGAGGACCGAACACTGAAGCTTTCTTT. It is translated as CASSPDRGGPNTEAFF.

V is TRBV5-1 and J is TRBJ2-1; 11 bases fit TRBD2. Germline-derived CDR1 and CDR2 are SGHRS and YFSETQ. The CDR3 loop spans 13 amino acids. V gave up 4 bases and J gave up 10 bases; unmatched junction bases: 4. Here the CDR3 reads CASSLGLAGEQFF. As DNA, the CDR3 is TGCGCCAGCAGCCTCGGACTAGCGGGCGAGCAGTTCTTC.

The chain combines TRBV29-1 with TRBJ2-1; D gene uncertain. From germline, CDR1 is SQVTM and CDR2 ANQGSEA. Trimming removed 5 bases at V and 12 bases at J, with 8 bases between. This CDR3 is built from 9 residues. Here the CDR3 DNA reads TGCAGCGTTAGGCCAGGGCAGTTCTTC. As protein: CSVRPGQFF.

The rearrangement uses TRBV29-1 and TRBJ2-7; the D gene is possibly TRBD1 (6 bases). This CDR3 is 14 amino acids long. With 1 base removed from V and 4 bases from J, the gap between germline ends came to 14 bases. CDR1 is SQVTM and CDR2 is ANQGSEA in the germline V gene. The CDR3 region has the DNA TGCAGCGTTGAAGGCGTCAGGGGATCTTACGAGCAGTACTTC. This translates into CSVEGVRGSYEQYF.

A remark on this clone: A junction end diverges from the germline sequence, so it may reflect a read error. The chain links TRBV7-7 to TRBJ1-1, with D possibly matching TRBD1 (5 bases). The V gene's germline CDR1 is SSHAT and CDR2 FNYEAQ (reference sequence). The CDR3 consists of 13 residues. In DNA, the CDR3 is TGTGCTAGCAGCTTGGACACGAACACTGAAGCTTTCTTT. Translation: CASSLDTNTEAFF.

This clone was detected a few times. This chain uses TRBV7-8 with TRBJ2-2, with D hard to call. The V end lost 5 bases, the J end lost 7 bases, and 5 bases lay between the germline ends. The CDR3 spans 11 residues. CDR1 SGHVS and CDR2 FQNEAQ come from the germline V gene. CDR3 residues: CASSPVGELFF. DNA for the CDR3: TGTGCCAGCAGCCCCGTCGGGGAGCTGTTTTTT.

This chain links TRBV7-9 with TRBJ1-1; tentatively, D is TRBD1 (5 bases). Trimming took 5 bases from V and 8 from J, leaving 12 bases between them. The germline CDR1 and CDR2 sequences are SEHNR and FQNEAQ (reference sequence). The CDR3 contains 12 residues. The CDR3 DNA sequence: TGTGCCAGCAGCCTCTGGGGACTAGAAGCTTTCTTT. Protein sequence: CASSLWGLEAFF.

The J gene is TRBJ2-5, the V gene TRBV5-4; 7 nucleotides match TRBD1. V lost 4 bases, J lost 2 bases, and 5 bases stayed unmatched. The CDR3 extends over 14 amino acids. Germline loops: CDR1 SGHNT, CDR2 YYREEE (reference sequence). The CDR3 region is CASSPGQVQETQYF. The DNA of the CDR3 is TGTGCCAGCAGCCCCGGACAGGTACAAGAGACCCAGTACTTC.

The gene calls are TRBV30 and TRBJ2-1, with D hard to call. The V gene's germline CDR1 is GTSNPN and CDR2 SVGIG (reference sequence). Trimming left V 4 bases short and J 3 bases short, with 4 bases between. This CDR3 spans 11 amino acids. The CDR3 protein is CAWTSYNEQFF. The DNA for the CDR3 is TGTGCCTGGACTAGCTACAATGAGCAGTTCTTC.

The chain links TRBV7-9 to TRBJ1-4; 7 bases fit TRBD1. Germline V CDR1 and CDR2: SEHNR, FQNEAQ (reference sequence). J gave up 0 bases and V 7 bases, and 8 bases lay outside the gene matches. The CDR3 extends over 16 amino acids. This chain's CDR3 is CASTTDRVSTNEKLFF. CDR3 DNA sequence: TGTGCCAGCACCACTGACAGGGTTTCAACTAATGAAAAACTGTTTTTT.

CDR3 in amino acids: CASSQPGWGYEQYF. The CDR3 coding sequence is TGTGCCAGCAGCCAGCCGGGATGGGGCTACGAGCAGTACTTC. This rearrangement joins TRBV4-2 to TRBJ2-7; the D gene is possibly TRBD2 (5 bases). Germline V lookup: CDR1 LGHNA, CDR2 YNFKEQ. V lost 3 bases and J 3 bases, leaving 12 bases between the germline ends. The CDR3 runs 14 residues.

In its sample, this clone was seen once. The V and J genes are TRBV19 and TRBJ2-1, with 13 bases matching TRBD2. Germline CDR1 is LNHDA and CDR2 is SQIVND (reference sequence). The J segment lost 8 bases and the V segment lost 5 bases, leaving 9 bases of the junction unmatched. The CDR3 sequence is 16 residues long. The CDR3 protein is CASSPSGTSGNHEQFF. The CDR3 nucleotides are TGTGCCAGTAGTCCATCCGGGACTAGCGGGAACCATGAGCAGTTCTTC.

This clone was seen a handful of times. This chain connects TRBV28 to TRBJ2-7; D is possibly TRBD2 (6 bases). V gave up 4 bases and J gave up 11 bases, with 15 bases separating them. There are 12 residues in the CDR3. The germline gives CDR1 MDHEN, CDR2 SYDVKM. The CDR3 reads CASSSPNQREYF. The DNA of the CDR3 is TGTGCCAGCAGTTCCCCGAATCAGCGGGAGTACTTC.

This sequence joins TRBV28 and TRBJ2-7, with D maybe TRBD2 (6 bases). Trimming took 6 bases from V and 3 from J, leaving 12 bases between them. The CDR3 covers 13 residues. Germline V gene sequence: CDR1 MDHEN, CDR2 SYDVKM. CDR3 protein: CASRRDWNYEQYF. In nucleotides, the CDR3 is TGTGCCAGCAGGCGGGACTGGAACTACGAGCAGTACTTC.

CDR3 amino acids: CASSWPGQGTDEQYF. CDR3 DNA: TGTGCCAGCAGTTGGCCGGGACAGGGGACCGACGAGCAGTACTTC. The V and J genes are TRBV28 and TRBJ2-7, with 10 bases lining up with TRBD1. V was pared by 4 bases and J by 5 bases, with 8 bases of the junction left unmatched. Germline V lookup: CDR1 MDHEN, CDR2 SYDVKM. CDR3 size: 15 residues.

The CDR3 is CSVGELMNTEAFF. The CDR3 DNA reads TGCAGCGTTGGTGAGCTTATGAACACTGAAGCTTTCTTT. The V call is TRBV29-1, the J call TRBJ1-1, with D unresolved. Deletions cut 4 bases from V and 0 bases from J, with 9 bases between. CDR3 size: 13 residues. Germline values: CDR1 SQVTM, CDR2 ANQGSEA.

The chain employs TRBV6-6 and TRBJ2-3; TRBD1 might be the D (6 bases). Germline V gives CDR1 MNHNY, CDR2 SVGAGI (reference sequence). V lost 5 bases to trimming and J lost 3 bases, with 21 bases between them. This CDR3 is built from 17 residues. CDR3 in DNA: TGTGCCAGCAGTCTTCGCGGGCAAGGGGGTGTAACAGATACGCAGTATTTT. Translated: CASSLRGQGGVTDTQYF.

The J gene is TRBJ2-1, the V gene TRBV10-3; a weak D match, TRBD2 (5 bases). The CDR3 consists of 15 residues. Germline assignment: CDR1 ENHRY and CDR2 SYGVKD. Trimming took 5 bases from V and 5 from J, leaving 16 bases between them. Here the CDR3 DNA reads TGTGCCATCAGTTTCCGGGGTTATGGCGACAATGAGCAGTTCTTC. Translating it yields CAISFRGYGDNEQFF.

This rearrangement joins TRBV6-2 or TRBV6-3 to TRBJ2-3; D not resolved. V was trimmed by 0 bases and J by 1 base, leaving 8 bases between them. Germline CDR1 reads MNHEY; CDR2 reads SVGEGT. The CDR3 loop spans 15 amino acids. The CDR3 protein is CASSYSASGTDTQYF. The CDR3 DNA reads as TGTGCCAGCAGTTACTCAGCATCGGGCACAGATACGCAGTATTTT.

The rearrangement links TRBV18 to TRBJ2-3, with 9 bases matching TRBD2. The length of the CDR3 is 16 residues. Per the germline V gene, CDR1 is KGHSH and CDR2 is LQKENI. J lost 2 bases, V lost 1 base, and 4 bases had no gene match. In DNA, the CDR3 is TGTGCCAGCTCACCACGCACTAGCGGGTACACAGATACGCAGTATTTT. It codes for CASSPRTSGYTDTQYF. Full variable domain (rest looked up from reference TRBV18 and TRBJ2-3): NAGVMQNPRHLVRRRGQEARLRCSPMKGHSHVYWYRQLPEEGLKFMVYLQKENIIDESGMPKERFSAEFPKEGPSILRIQQVVRGDSAAYFCASSPRTSGYTDTQYFGPGTRLTVL.

V is TRBV9 and J is TRBJ1-2, with D unresolved. Trimming pared 2 bases from V and 8 bases from J, leaving 13 bases between. The germline gives CDR1 SGDLS, CDR2 YYNGEE. This CDR3 has 13 amino acids. The CDR3 loop reads CASSVSLSGGYTF. The DNA for the CDR3 is TGTGCCAGCAGCGTGTCCCTTTCGGGGGGCTACACCTTC. Combining the CDR3 with reference TRBV9 and TRBJ1-2 gives the whole variable domain DSGVTQTPKHLITATGQRVTLRCSPRSGDLSVYWYQQSLDQGLQFLIQYYNGEERAKGNILERFSAQQFPDLHSELNLSSLELGDSALYFCASSVSLSGGYTFGSGTRLTVV.

The chain is built from TRBV7-8 and TRBJ2-7; D is unresolved. V gave up 6 bases and J gave up 0 bases, with 15 bases separating them. Per the germline V gene, CDR1 is SGHVS and CDR2 is FQNEAQ. The CDR3 loop spans 15 amino acids. CDR3: CASRRPEWSSYEQYF. The CDR3 DNA sequence: TGTGCCAGCAGACGACCGGAATGGAGCTCCTACGAGCAGTACTTC.

The V call is TRBV7-9, the J call TRBJ1-1, with D unclear. Trimming removed 1 base at V and 7 bases at J, with 10 bases between. In germline, CDR1 is SEHNR, CDR2 FQNEAQ (reference sequence). The CDR3 spans 13 residues. The CDR3 is CASSLVTTREAFF. The CDR3 DNA reads as TGTGCCAGCAGCTTAGTAACCACGCGTGAAGCTTTCTTT.

V and J are TRBV6-1 and TRBJ1-4; the match to TRBD1 covers 7 bases. V shed 4 bases, J shed 2 bases, and the junction held 7 bases outside the gene matches. CDR3 size: 16 residues. The germline CDR1 and CDR2 sequences are MNHNS and SASEGT. The CDR3 is CASSGQGGWTNEKLFF. CDR3 sequence (DNA): TGTGCCAGCAGTGGACAGGGAGGTTGGACTAATGAAAAACTGTTTTTT.

V usage is TRBV24-1 and J usage is TRBJ2-3, with 13 bases aligning to TRBD2. Germline values: CDR1 KGHDR, CDR2 SFDVKD. The CDR3 has 18 residues. V shed 4 bases and J 6 bases; nucleotides not matched to a gene: 12. This CDR3 reads CATSDNQGLAGPRDTQYF. As DNA, the CDR3 is TGTGCCACCAGTGACAACCAGGGACTAGCGGGACCCCGGGATACGCAGTATTTT.

This clone occurred a few times. The genes are TRBV20-1 and TRBJ1-5; maybe TRBD1 (6 bases). The CDR3 length is 13 residues. Germline V CDR1 and CDR2: DFQATT, SNEGSKA (reference sequence). V lost 3 bases, J lost 5 bases, and 11 bases lay in between. The chain's CDR3 is CSASEQGDQPQHF. In DNA, the CDR3 is TGCAGTGCTAGTGAACAGGGAGATCAGCCCCAGCATTTT.

This chain joins TRBV23-1 and TRBJ1-2; D uncertain. TRBV23-1 is an ORF; its function is uncertain. The CDR3 is 16 amino acids. V gave up 0 bases and J gave up 4 bases, with 15 bases separating them. The CDR3 bases are TGCGCCAGCAGTCAATCGGTACCGAGCTATCCCTATGGCTACACCTTC. It yields the protein CASSQSVPSYPYGYTF.

The V and J genes are TRBV7-9 and TRBJ2-7; no clear D. This CDR3 has 12 residues. The V gene's germline CDR1 is SEHNR and CDR2 FQNEAQ (reference sequence). Trimming stripped 1 base from V and 8 bases from J, with 9 bases between. CDR3: CASSLEASQQYF. CDR3 nucleotides: TGTGCCAGCAGCTTAGAAGCGTCACAGCAGTACTTC.

This sequence joins TRBV2 and TRBJ2-2; TRBD1 agrees at 11 bases. Germline V lookup: CDR1 SNHLY, CDR2 FYNNEI. V was clipped by 3 bases and J by 7 bases; unmatched bases: 7. The CDR3 covers 16 residues. The CDR3, as DNA: TGTGCCAGCAGTGACTGGACAGGGGGCAGTTTCGGGGAGCTGTTTTTT. It translates to CASSDWTGGSFGELFF.

This clone was counted once. The V gene is TRBV2, the J gene TRBJ2-7; perhaps TRBD1 as D (6 bases). Germline lookup yields CDR1 SNHLY and CDR2 FYNNEI. CDR3 size: 14 residues. Between the trimmed V and J ends, which lost 6 bases and 3 bases, there was a span of 15 bases. DNA for the CDR3: TGTGCCAGCAGACGCAGGGGAAGGGACTACGAGCAGTACTTC. Translating gives CASRRRGRDYEQYF.